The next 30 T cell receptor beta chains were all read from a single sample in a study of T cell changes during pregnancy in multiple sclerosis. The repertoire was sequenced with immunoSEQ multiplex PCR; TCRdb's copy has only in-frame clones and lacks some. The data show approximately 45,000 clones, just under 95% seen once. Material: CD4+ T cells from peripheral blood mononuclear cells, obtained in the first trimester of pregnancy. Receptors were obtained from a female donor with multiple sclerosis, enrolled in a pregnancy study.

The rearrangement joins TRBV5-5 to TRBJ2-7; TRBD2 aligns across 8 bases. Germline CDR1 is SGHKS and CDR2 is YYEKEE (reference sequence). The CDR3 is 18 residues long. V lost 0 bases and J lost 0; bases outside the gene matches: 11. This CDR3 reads CASSLVPIAGMVSYEQYF. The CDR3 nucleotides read TGTGCCAGCAGCTTGGTCCCTATAGCGGGAATGGTCTCCTACGAGCAGTACTTC.

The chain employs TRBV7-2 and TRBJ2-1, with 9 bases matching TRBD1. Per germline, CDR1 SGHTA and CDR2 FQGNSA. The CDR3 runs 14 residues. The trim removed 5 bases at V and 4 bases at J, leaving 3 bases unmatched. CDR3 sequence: CASSNRGLYNEQFF. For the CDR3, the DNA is TGTGCCAGCAGCAACAGGGGGCTGTACAATGAGCAGTTCTTC.

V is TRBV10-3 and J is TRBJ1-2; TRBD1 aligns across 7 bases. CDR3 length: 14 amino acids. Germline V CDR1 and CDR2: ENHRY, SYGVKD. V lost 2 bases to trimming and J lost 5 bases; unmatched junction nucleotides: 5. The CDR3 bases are TGTGCCATCAGTGAGCGACAGGGAGAGTATGGCTACACCTTC. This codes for CAISERQGEYGYTF.

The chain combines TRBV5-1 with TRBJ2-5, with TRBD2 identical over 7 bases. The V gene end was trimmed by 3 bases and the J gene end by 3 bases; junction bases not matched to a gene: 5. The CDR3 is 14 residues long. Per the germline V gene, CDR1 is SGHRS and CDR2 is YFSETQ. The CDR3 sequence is CASSSTGTKETQYF. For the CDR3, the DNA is TGCGCCAGCAGCTCCACCGGGACTAAAGAGACCCAGTACTTC. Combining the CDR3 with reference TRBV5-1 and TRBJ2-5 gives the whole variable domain KAGVTQTPRYLIKTRGQQVTLSCSPISGHRSVSWYQQTPGQGLQFLFEYFSETQRNKGNFPGRFSGRQFSNSRSEMNVSTLELGDSALYLCASSSTGTKETQYFGPGTRLLVL.

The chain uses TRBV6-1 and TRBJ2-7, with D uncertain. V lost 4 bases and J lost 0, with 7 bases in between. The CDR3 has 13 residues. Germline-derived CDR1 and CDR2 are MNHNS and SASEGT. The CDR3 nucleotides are TGTGCCAGCAGTGTGGCAGACTCCTACGAGCAGTACTTC. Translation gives CASSVADSYEQYF.

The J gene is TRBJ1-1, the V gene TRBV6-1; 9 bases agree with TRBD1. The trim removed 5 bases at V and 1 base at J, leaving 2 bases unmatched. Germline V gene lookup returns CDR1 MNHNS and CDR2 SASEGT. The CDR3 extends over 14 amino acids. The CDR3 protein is CASSLQGANTEAFF. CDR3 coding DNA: TGTGCCAGCAGTCTACAGGGGGCGAACACTGAAGCTTTCTTT.

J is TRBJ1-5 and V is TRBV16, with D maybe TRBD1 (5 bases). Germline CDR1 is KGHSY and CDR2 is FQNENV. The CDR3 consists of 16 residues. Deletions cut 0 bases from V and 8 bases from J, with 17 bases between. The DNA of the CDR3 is TGTGCCAGCAGCCAATCTAATGCGGGGGTAGAGGAGCCCCAGCATTTT. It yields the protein CASSQSNAGVEEPQHF.

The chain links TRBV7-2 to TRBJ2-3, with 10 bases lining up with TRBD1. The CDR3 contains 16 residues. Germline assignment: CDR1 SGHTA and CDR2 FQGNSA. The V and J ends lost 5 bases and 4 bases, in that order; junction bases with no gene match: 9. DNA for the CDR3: TGTGCCAGCAGCCTAGGGGGACAGGGGACTGCAGATACGCAGTATTTT. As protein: CASSLGGQGTADTQYF. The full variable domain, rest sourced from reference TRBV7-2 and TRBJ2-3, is GAGVSQSPSNKVTEKGKDVELRCDPISGHTALYWYRQSLGQGLEFLIYFQGNSAPDKSGLPSDRFSAERTGGSVSTLTIQRTQQEDSAVYLCASSLGGQGTADTQYFGPGTRLTVL.

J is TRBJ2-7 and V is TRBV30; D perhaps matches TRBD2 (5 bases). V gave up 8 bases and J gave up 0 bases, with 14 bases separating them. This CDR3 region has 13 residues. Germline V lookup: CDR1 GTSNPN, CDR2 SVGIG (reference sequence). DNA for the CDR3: TGTGCCCTCCAAGCGGATGTCTCCTACGAGCAGTACTTC. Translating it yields CALQADVSYEQYF.

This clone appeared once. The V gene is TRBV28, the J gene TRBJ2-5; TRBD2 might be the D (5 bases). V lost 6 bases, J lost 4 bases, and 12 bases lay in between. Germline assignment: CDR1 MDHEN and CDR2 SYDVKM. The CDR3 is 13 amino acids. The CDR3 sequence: CASRWLSGETQYF. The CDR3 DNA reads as TGTGCCAGCAGGTGGTTAAGCGGAGAGACCCAGTACTTC.

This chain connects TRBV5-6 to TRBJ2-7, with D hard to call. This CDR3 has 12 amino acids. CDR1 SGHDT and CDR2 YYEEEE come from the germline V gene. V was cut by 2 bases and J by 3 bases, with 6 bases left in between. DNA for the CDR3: TGTGCCAGCAGCTTAGACTTCTACGAGCAGTACTTC. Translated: CASSLDFYEQYF. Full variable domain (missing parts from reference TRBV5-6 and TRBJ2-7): DAGVTQSPTHLIKTRGQQVTLRCSPKSGHDTVSWYQQALGQGPQFIFQYYEEEERQRGNFPDRFSGHQFPNYSSELNVNALLLGDSALYLCASSLDFYEQYFGPGTRLTVT.

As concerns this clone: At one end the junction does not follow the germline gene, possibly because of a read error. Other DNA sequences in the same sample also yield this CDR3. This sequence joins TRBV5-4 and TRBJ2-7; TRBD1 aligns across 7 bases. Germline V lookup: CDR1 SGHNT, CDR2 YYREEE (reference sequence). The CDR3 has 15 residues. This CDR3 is CASSSGRDSSYEQYF. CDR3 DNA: TGTGCCAGCAGCTCCGGTCGGGACAGCTCCTACGAGCAGTACTTT. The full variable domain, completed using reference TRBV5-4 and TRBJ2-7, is ETGVTQSPTHLIKTRGQQVTLRCSSQSGHNTVSWYQQALGQGPQFIFQYYREEENGRGNFPPRFSGLQFPNYSSELNVNALELDDSALYLCASSSGRDSSYEQYFGPGTRLTVT.

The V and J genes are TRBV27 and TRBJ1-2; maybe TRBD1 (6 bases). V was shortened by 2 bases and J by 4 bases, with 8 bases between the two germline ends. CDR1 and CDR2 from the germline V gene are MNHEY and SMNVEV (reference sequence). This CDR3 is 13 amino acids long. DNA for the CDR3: TGTGCCAGCAGTTTAACAGGGACCTATGGCTACACCTTC. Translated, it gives CASSLTGTYGYTF.

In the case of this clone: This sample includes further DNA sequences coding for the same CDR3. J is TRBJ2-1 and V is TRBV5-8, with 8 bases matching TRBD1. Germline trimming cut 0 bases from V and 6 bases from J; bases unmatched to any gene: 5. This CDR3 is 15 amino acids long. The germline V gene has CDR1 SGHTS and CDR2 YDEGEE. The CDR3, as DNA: TGTGCCAGCAGCTTGGGAGGACAGGGAAGCAATGAGCAGTTCTTC. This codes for CASSLGGQGSNEQFF.

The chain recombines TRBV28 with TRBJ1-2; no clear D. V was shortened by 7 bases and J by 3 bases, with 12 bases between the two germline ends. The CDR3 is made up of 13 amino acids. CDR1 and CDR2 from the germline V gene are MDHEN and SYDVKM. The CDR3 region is CASTLSVDYGYTF. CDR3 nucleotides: TGTGCCAGCACCTTGTCAGTGGACTATGGCTACACCTTC.

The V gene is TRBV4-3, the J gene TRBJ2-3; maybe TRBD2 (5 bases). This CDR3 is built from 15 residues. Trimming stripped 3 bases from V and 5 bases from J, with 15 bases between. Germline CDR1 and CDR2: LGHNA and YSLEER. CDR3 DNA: TGCGCCAGCAGCCACTCGGGGAATGTCGAAGATACGCAGTATTTT. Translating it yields CASSHSGNVEDTQYF.

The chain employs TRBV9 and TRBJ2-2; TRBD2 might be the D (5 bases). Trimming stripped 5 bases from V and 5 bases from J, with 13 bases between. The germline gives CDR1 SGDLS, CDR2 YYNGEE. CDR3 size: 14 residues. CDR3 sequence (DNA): TGTGCCAGCAGGGTTGGTAGCGCGACCGGGGAGCTGTTTTTT. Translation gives CASRVGSATGELFF.

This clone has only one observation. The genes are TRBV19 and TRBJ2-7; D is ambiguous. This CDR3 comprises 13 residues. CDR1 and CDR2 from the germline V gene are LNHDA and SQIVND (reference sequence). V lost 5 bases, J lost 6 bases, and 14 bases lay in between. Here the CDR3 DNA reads TGTGCCAGTAGTTCCGGAGTAGGAGTCGAGCAGTACTTC. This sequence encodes CASSSGVGVEQYF.

The CDR3 sequence is CASSFRGRPGNTIYF. The DNA of the CDR3 is TGTGCCAGCAGCTTTAGGGGGCGTCCTGGAAACACCATATATTTT. This rearrangement joins TRBV13 to TRBJ1-3; 7 nucleotides line up with TRBD1. Germline lookup yields CDR1 PRHDT and CDR2 FYEKMQ (reference sequence). The V segment lost 3 bases and the J segment 2 bases; nucleotides outside the gene matches: 4. The CDR3 totals 15 residues.

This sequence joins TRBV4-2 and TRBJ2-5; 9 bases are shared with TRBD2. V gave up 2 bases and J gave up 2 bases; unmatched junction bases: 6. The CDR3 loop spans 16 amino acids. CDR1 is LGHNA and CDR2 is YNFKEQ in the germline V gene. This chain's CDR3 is CASSQPLAGRQETQYF. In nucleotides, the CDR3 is TGTGCCAGCAGCCAACCACTAGCGGGCAGACAAGAGACCCAGTACTTC.

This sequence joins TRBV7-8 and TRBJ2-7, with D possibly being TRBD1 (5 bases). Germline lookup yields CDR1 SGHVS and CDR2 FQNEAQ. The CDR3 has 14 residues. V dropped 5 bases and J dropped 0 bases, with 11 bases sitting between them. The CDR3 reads CASSILRGSYEQYF. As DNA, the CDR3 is TGTGCCAGCAGCATACTAAGGGGCTCCTACGAGCAGTACTTC.

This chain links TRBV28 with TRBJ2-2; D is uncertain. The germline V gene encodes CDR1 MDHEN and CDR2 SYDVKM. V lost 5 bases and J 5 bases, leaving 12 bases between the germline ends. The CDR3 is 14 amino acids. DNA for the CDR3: TGTGCCAGCAGTATGGAGCCCGTAACCGGGGAGCTGTTTTTT. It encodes CASSMEPVTGELFF.

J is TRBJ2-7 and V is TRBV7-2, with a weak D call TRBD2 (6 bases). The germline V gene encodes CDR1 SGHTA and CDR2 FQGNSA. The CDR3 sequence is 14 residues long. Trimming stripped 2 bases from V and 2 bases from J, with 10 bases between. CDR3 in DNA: TGTGCCAGCAGCTTACCGGGAGTGACCTACGAGCAGTACTTC. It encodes CASSLPGVTYEQYF. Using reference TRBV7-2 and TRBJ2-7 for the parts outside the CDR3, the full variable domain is GAGVSQSPSNKVTEKGKDVELRCDPISGHTALYWYRQSLGQGLEFLIYFQGNSAPDKSGLPSDRFSAERTGGSVSTLTIQRTQQEDSAVYLCASSLPGVTYEQYFGPGTRLTVT.

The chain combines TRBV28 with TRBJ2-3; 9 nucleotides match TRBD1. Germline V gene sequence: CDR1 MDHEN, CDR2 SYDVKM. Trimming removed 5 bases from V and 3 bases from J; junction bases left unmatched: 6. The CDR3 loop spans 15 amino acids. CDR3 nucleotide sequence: TGTGCCAGCAGTGACCGGGACAGGGTAACAGATACGCAGTATTTT. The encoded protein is CASSDRDRVTDTQYF.

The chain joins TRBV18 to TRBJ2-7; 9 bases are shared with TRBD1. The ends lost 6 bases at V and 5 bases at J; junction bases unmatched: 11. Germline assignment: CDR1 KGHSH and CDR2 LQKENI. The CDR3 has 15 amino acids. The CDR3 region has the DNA TGTGCCAGCTCTCTTGGGACAGGGAGGTTAGACGAGCAGTACTTC. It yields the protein CASSLGTGRLDEQYF.

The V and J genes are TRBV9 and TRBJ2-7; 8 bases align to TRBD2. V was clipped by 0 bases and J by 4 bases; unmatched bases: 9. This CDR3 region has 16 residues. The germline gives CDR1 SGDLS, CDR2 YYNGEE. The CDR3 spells CASSVAPGSGTYEQYF. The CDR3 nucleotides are TGTGCCAGCAGCGTAGCTCCTGGTAGCGGGACTTACGAGCAGTACTTC.

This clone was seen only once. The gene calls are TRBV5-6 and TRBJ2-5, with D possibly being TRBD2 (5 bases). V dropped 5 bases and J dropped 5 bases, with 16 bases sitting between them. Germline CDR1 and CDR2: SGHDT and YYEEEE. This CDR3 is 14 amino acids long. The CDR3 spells CASSPVGVRETQYF. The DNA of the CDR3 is TGTGCCAGCAGTCCAGTCGGGGTCCGCGAGACCCAGTACTTC.

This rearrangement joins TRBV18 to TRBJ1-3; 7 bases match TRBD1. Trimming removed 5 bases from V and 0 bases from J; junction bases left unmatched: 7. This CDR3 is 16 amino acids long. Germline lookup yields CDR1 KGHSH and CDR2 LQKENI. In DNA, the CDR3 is TGTGCCAGCTCATCGCCGACAGGGCTCTCTGGAAACACCATATATTTT. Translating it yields CASSSPTGLSGNTIYF.

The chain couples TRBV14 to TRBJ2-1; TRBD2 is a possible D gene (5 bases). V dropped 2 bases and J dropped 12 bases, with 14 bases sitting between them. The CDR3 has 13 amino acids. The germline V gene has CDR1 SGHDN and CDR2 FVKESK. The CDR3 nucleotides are TGTGCCAGCAGCCAAAGGAGAGGGCTTGGGCAGTTCTTC. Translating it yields CASSQRRGLGQFF.

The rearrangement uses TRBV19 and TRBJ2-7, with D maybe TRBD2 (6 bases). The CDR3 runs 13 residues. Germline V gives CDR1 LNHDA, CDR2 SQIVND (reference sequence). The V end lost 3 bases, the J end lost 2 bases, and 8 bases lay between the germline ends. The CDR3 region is CASSIGTPYEQYF. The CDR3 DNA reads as TGTGCCAGTAGTATCGGGACTCCCTACGAGCAGTACTTC. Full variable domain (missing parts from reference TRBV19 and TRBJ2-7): DGGITQSPKYLFRKEGQNVTLSCEQNLNHDAMYWYRQDPGQGLRLIYYSQIVNDFQKGDIAEGYSVSREKKESFPLTVTSAQKNPTAFYLCASSIGTPYEQYFGPGTRLTVT.